This T cell receptor (beta chain) emerged from a study of T cell responses to AZD1222 COVID-19 vaccine. Regarding the study as a whole: Clonal diversity may have been underestimated in mostly white British donors. In all cases, repertoires were sampled only after the peak T cell response.

This CDR3 contains 14 residues. Germline CDR1 is MNHEY and CDR2 is SVGAGI. Trimming shortened V by 6 bases and J by 0 bases, and 9 bases separated the two germline ends. Produced via immunoSEQ multiplex PCR; TCRdb's table is partial and in-frame only. The sample shows 150,000 or so clones, approximately 94% of them seen only once. Turning to this clone: Its antigen remains unidentified.

Pooled in the analysis were second doses at about 4 or about 12 weeks. The gene calls are TRBV6-5 and TRBJ1-5, with TRBD1 as a possible D gene (6 bases). This clonotype was obtained from an adult who received the AZD1222 COVID-19 vaccine. The sequencing here drew on peripheral blood, taken 28 days after the second AZD1222 dose. The CDR3 is CASSGTPSNQPQHF. Written as DNA, the CDR3 is TGTGCCAGCAGCGGGACACCTAGCAATCAGCCCCAGCATTTT.